This TCR beta chain was observed in a study of Ad26.COV2.S vaccination and SARS-CoV-2 variants. Study summary: Ad26.COV2.S arm of COV1001 included the donor.

Per the germline V gene, CDR1 is SGHTA and CDR2 is FQGNSA. Trimming took 0 bases from V and 7 from J, leaving 15 bases between them. The CDR3 consists of 16 residues. Sequenced by immunoSEQ multiplex PCR; TCRdb stores in-frame clones only, minus some. The table shows around 450,000 clones, with 89% occurring only once. On this clone itself: Antigen: not known.

Study conclusions and caveats: CD8+ and CD4+ T cells specific for spike reportedly responded with substantial breadth after vaccination.

Regarding treatment: around 19 received Ad26.COV2.S at low or high dose, single or two shots; about five received placebo; per-sample allocation not given. Samples were taken on day 63 after the first vaccine or placebo injection. This sequence originates from a person between 18 and 59 years old who received the Ad26.COV2.S COVID-19 vaccine or a placebo. The V gene is TRBV7-2, the J gene TRBJ1-4; D is possibly TRBD1 (5 bases). This material consisted of peripheral blood, taken in a trial of Ad26.COV2.S vaccine versus placebo. CDR3 loop: CASSLASGRASEKLFF. The CDR3 nucleotides are TGTGCCAGCAGCTTAGCGTCGGGCAGGGCCAGTGAAAAACTGTTTTTT.